This entry lists 8 T cell receptor beta chains sequenced from one sample in a study of regulatory T cells in long-lasting Graves disease. To make TCR beta libraries, researchers used iRepertoire HTBI primers and Arm-PCR of CDR3 regions. From the multiplex PCR reads, TCRdb called clonotypes with MiXCR, one entry per CDR3 protein. The sample carries a few hundred thousand distinct CDR3 sequences, approximately 16% recorded once. Time point specified: newly diagnosed GD, antithyroid drugs for less than 3 months. Generation of the TCR library employed RNA extracted from PBMCs. This sample comprised peripheral blood mononuclear cells (PBMCs), obtained at new diagnosis, from a patient treated with antithyroid drugs. The receptor source for this set is a female donor with Graves disease.

This clonotype was seen ten or more times. The V and J genes are TRBV10-3 and TRBJ1-2, with a weak D call TRBD1 (5 bases). V was trimmed by 3 bases and J by 3 bases, leaving 8 bases between them. Germline V CDR1 and CDR2: ENHRY, SYGVKD. This CDR3 is 13 amino acids long. The CDR3 is CAISDRGDYGYTF. The CDR3 DNA sequence: TGTGCCATCAGTGATCGGGGGGACTATGGCTACACCTTC.

Regarding this clonotype: A much larger clone is a single base away; this may be a read error. The J gene is TRBJ2-5, the V gene TRBV20-1; D could derive from TRBD1 or TRBD2 (5 bases each). The DNA end lines up better with TRBJ2-1; the J call may be wrong. Germline V gene lookup returns CDR1 DFQATT and CDR2 SNEGSKA (reference sequence). This CDR3 has 20 residues. CDR3 protein: CSARDYGLGGERRSSYEQFF. CDR3 nucleotides: TGCAGTGCTAGAGATTACGGGCTTGGGGGTGAGCGGAGGAGCTCCTACGAGCAGTTCTTC.

Only a few counts were recorded for this clonotype. The chain links TRBV4-3 to TRBJ1-5, with TRBD1 as a possible D gene (5 bases). Per the germline V gene, CDR1 is LGHNA and CDR2 is YSLEER. The CDR3 is made up of 15 amino acids. The V and J ends lost 0 bases and 7 bases respectively, with 13 bases between them. The CDR3 loop reads CASSQDSSRDQPQHF. The CDR3, as DNA: TGCGCCAGCAGCCAAGACAGCTCAAGGGACCAGCCCCAGCATTTT.

In its sample, this clonotype was seen a few times. A much larger clone is a single base away; this may be a read error. This chain uses TRBV3-1 with TRBJ1-4; 8 nucleotides match TRBD1. The CDR3 has 15 residues. Germline V gene data show CDR1 as LGHDT and CDR2 as YNNKEL (reference sequence). The chain's CDR3 is CAGSQVPGGAEKLFF. The CDR3 DNA reads TGTGCCGGCAGCCAAGTTCCAGGGGGCGCCGAAAAACTGTTTTTT.

This clonotype occurred many times. This may come from a read error, since a much larger clone is one base off. This chain uses TRBV12-3 or TRBV12-4 with TRBJ2-5; TRBD1 matches 7 bases. The CDR3 spans 13 residues. The CDR3 sequence is CVSRQGGTETQYF. The CDR3 DNA sequence: TGTGTCAGCAGACAGGGCGGTACAGAGACCCAGTACTTC.

This clonotype was seen at least ten times. CDR3 in amino acids: CASSQTGDTQYF. The CDR3 coding sequence is TGTGCCAGCAGCCAAACTGGGGATACGCAGTATTTT. This chain uses TRBV3-1 with TRBJ2-3; D remains ambiguous. Germline V lookup: CDR1 LGHDT, CDR2 YNNKEL (reference sequence). The V and J ends lost 2 bases and 6 bases respectively, with 6 bases between them. The CDR3 covers 12 residues.

This clonotype was detected ten times or more. V usage is TRBV5-1 and J usage is TRBJ2-1; TRBD2 aligns across 13 bases. The V and J ends lost 1 base and 5 bases, in that order; junction bases with no gene match: 6. CDR3 length equals 17 residues. CDR1 SGHRS and CDR2 YFSETQ come from the germline V gene. The CDR3 spells CASSLRTSGRVNNEQFF. DNA for the CDR3: TGCGCCAGCAGCTTGAGGACTAGCGGGAGAGTGAACAATGAGCAGTTCTTC.

This clonotype has ten or more counts. V and J are TRBV7-2 and TRBJ2-3, with TRBD1 identical over 7 bases. Germline V gene data show CDR1 as SGHTA and CDR2 as FQGNSA. This CDR3 contains 15 residues. Trimming took 5 bases from V and 1 from J; bases not matched to a gene: 6. The CDR3 nucleotides are TGTGCCAGCAGCAGCAGACAGGGAGGCACAGATACGCAGTATTTT. Protein sequence: CASSSRQGGTDTQYF.